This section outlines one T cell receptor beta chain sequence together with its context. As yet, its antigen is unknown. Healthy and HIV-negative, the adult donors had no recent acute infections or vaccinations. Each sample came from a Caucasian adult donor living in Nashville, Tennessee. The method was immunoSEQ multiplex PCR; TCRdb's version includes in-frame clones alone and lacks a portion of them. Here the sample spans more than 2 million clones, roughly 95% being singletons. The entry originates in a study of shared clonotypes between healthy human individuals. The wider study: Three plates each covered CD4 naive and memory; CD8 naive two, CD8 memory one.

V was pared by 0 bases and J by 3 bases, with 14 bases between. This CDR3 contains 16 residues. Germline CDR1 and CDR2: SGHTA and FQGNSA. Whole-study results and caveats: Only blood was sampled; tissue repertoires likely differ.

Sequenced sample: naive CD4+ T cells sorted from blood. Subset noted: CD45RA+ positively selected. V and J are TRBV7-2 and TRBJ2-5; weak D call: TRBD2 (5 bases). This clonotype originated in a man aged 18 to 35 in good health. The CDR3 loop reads CASSLARTDGKETQYF. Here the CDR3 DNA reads TGTGCCAGCAGCTTAGCGCGGACGGACGGGAAAGAGACCCAGTACTTC.